These 26 T cell receptor beta chains originate from one sample sequenced in a study of blood T cells in healthy people across ages. Together with a sample-barcoded 5' primer, a J-beta primer mix was included in a second PCR lasting about 6 to 11 cycles. TCRdb fed the 5' RACE reads into MiXCR, producing one record per CDR3 protein. Of some 790,000 distinct CDR3 sequences listed, about 30% are singletons. Sequencing input: blood. These receptors came from a woman older than 75 in good health.

This clonotype has ten or more counts. The genes are TRBV25-1 and TRBJ2-3; D remains unclear. The germline V gene encodes CDR1 MGHDK and CDR2 SYGVNS. The V end was cut by 4 bases, the J end by 2 bases, with 10 bases between. The CDR3 totals 14 residues. In DNA form, the CDR3 reads TGTGCCAGCAGTGCCCGGGCCTTCACAGATACGCAGTATTTT. Translating it yields CASSARAFTDTQYF.

This clonotype was seen a handful of times. The chain is built from TRBV20-1 and TRBJ1-2, with D possibly being TRBD1 (5 bases). V was shortened by 5 bases and J by 0 bases, with 19 bases between the two germline ends. Looked up from germline, CDR1 is DFQATT and CDR2 is SNEGSKA (reference sequence). The CDR3 runs 16 residues. The CDR3 region is CSAGVRGREANYGYTF. Written as DNA, the CDR3 is TGCAGTGCTGGAGTTAGGGGAAGGGAAGCTAACTATGGCTACACCTTC.

There are many counts of this clonotype. This chain links TRBV29-1 with TRBJ2-1; D gene ambiguous. Germline loops: CDR1 SQVTM, CDR2 ANQGSEA. The CDR3 loop spans 12 amino acids. The germline V and J ends were trimmed by 3 bases and 3 bases, with 6 bases remaining between them. CDR3 loop: CSVERGYNEQFF. In DNA form, the CDR3 reads TGCAGCGTTGAGCGAGGCTACAATGAGCAGTTCTTC.

The genes are TRBV20-1 and TRBJ2-7; 8 bases align to TRBD2. The DNA end lines up better with TRBJ2-5; the J call may be wrong. The CDR3 loop spans 16 amino acids. CDR1 and CDR2 (germline): DFQATT, SNEGSKA (reference sequence). The CDR3 reads CSARDILAGKMETQYF. As DNA, the CDR3 is TGCAGTGCTAGAGATATATTAGCGGGAAAAATGGAGACCCAGTACTTC.

This clonotype showed up many times. The CDR3 sequence is CATSRVRDTQYF. CDR3 coding DNA: TGTGCCACCAGCAGGGTGAGGGATACGCAGTATTTT. This sequence joins TRBV15 and TRBJ2-3; D uncertain. This CDR3 region has 12 residues. Germline V gene lookup returns CDR1 LNHNV and CDR2 YYDKDF (reference sequence). V was trimmed by 3 bases and J by 6 bases, leaving 7 bases between them.

This clonotype was detected ten times or more. The gene calls are TRBV20-1 and TRBJ2-7, with D possibly TRBD1 on 6 matching bases. The germline V and J ends were trimmed by 0 bases and 5 bases, with 17 bases remaining between them. Germline V lookup: CDR1 DFQATT, CDR2 SNEGSKA (reference sequence). The CDR3 covers 15 residues. CDR3 coding DNA: TGCAGTGCTAGAGAAGCAGGGGAAGTAAAGAACGAGCAGTACTTC. It translates to CSAREAGEVKNEQYF.

This clonotype occurred many times. The chain combines TRBV29-1 with TRBJ1-1; D not certain. V was shortened by 4 bases and J by 0 bases, with 9 bases between the two germline ends. CDR1 is SQVTM and CDR2 is ANQGSEA in the germline V gene. This CDR3 contains 13 residues. The chain's CDR3 is CSVVGHLNTEAFF. In nucleotides, the CDR3 is TGCAGCGTTGTCGGGCACTTGAACACTGAAGCTTTCTTT.

This clonotype was counted many times. The DNA of the CDR3 is TGTGCCAGCAGTGGCCTACCGGGGGGGCCCCCTGAGCAGTTCTTC. Its translation is CASSGLPGGPPEQFF. The gene calls are TRBV6-2 or TRBV6-3 and TRBJ2-1; TRBD2 matches at 8 bases. The CDR3 runs 15 residues. The J segment lost 9 bases and the V segment lost 5 bases, leaving 12 bases of the junction unmatched. CDR1 and CDR2 from the germline V gene are MNHEY and SVGEGT.

There are a few counts of this clonotype. This chain uses TRBV27 with TRBJ1-4; 11 bases map to TRBD1. The CDR3 length is 14 residues. Germline CDR1 reads MNHEY; CDR2 reads SMNVEV (reference sequence). Germline trimming cut 5 bases from V and 6 bases from J; bases unmatched to any gene: 2. The CDR3 protein is CASSQDRGHEKLFF. The CDR3 nucleotides read TGTGCCAGCAGTCAGGACAGGGGGCATGAAAAACTGTTTTTT.

This clonotype came up many times. The chain employs TRBV11-2 and TRBJ2-5; D unresolved. CDR3 size: 14 residues. Trimming removed 6 bases from V and 2 bases from J, with 13 bases in between. Looked up from germline, CDR1 is SGHAT and CDR2 is FQNNGV. The CDR3 region is CASRFAGAQETQYF. The CDR3, as DNA: TGTGCCAGCAGATTCGCCGGAGCTCAAGAGACCCAGTACTTC.

The chain uses TRBV7-2 and TRBJ2-2; D possibly corresponds to TRBD2 (6 bases). The CDR3 covers 17 residues. Germline V lookup: CDR1 SGHTA, CDR2 FQGNSA. Trimming cost V 5 bases and J 1 base, with 17 bases left between them. CDR3 loop: CASSPGLILGNTGELFF. Written as DNA, the CDR3 is TGTGCCAGCAGCCCGGGACTGATTCTGGGGAACACCGGGGAGCTGTTTTTT.

The chain combines TRBV2 with TRBJ1-2; D is possibly TRBD1 (5 bases). The CDR3 sequence is 15 residues long. CDR1 and CDR2 from the germline V gene are SNHLY and FYNNEI. V lost 8 bases, J lost 8 bases, and 24 bases lay in between. CDR3 nucleotide sequence: TGTGCCAGCGACAAGATTCATGAGACGGACACAGGCTACACCTTC. This translates into CASDKIHETDTGYTF.

The chain combines TRBV30 with TRBJ1-1, with no clear D. The CDR3 is 15 residues long. CDR1 and CDR2 (germline): GTSNPN, SVGIG (reference sequence). V was cut by 1 base and J by 3 bases, with 15 bases left in between. CDR3 loop: CAWSARAGTYTEAFF. The CDR3 coding sequence is TGTGCCTGGAGTGCGAGGGCAGGAACTTACACTGAAGCTTTCTTT.

At least ten counts were recorded for this clonotype. The V and J genes are TRBV5-1 and TRBJ1-2; 7 nucleotides align to TRBD1. The germline V gene encodes CDR1 SGHRS and CDR2 YFSETQ. J gave up 0 bases and V 5 bases, and 4 bases lay outside the gene matches. The CDR3 contains 14 residues. CDR3 DNA sequence: TGCGCCAGCAGTCGGGACAGCACTAACTATGGCTACACCTTC. It is translated as CASSRDSTNYGYTF.

This clonotype appeared many times. The chain recombines TRBV28 with TRBJ2-7; TRBD2 is a possible D gene (7 bases). Trimming took 11 bases from V and 1 from J, leaving 18 bases between them. The CDR3 is made up of 14 amino acids. Per germline, CDR1 MDHEN and CDR2 SYDVKM. CDR3 in amino acids: CASQEGGSSYEQYF. The CDR3 DNA sequence: TGTGCCTCCCAAGAGGGGGGGAGTTCCTACGAGCAGTACTTC.

On this clonotype itself: A much larger clone differs from this one at a single base, so this may be a read error. The chain combines TRBV6-4 with TRBJ2-3; D remains ambiguous. Germline CDR1 MRHNA, CDR2 SNTAGT. The length of the CDR3 is 13 residues. CDR3 sequence: CANSVTSTDTQYF. The CDR3 nucleotides are TGTGCCAACAGTGTTACTAGCACAGATACGCAGTATTTT.

This clonotype has ten or more counts. The chain is built from TRBV7-2 and TRBJ2-7; D is perhaps TRBD1 (5 bases). There are 14 residues in the CDR3. The ends were cut back, 1 base at V and 1 base at J, with 8 bases in the middle. Germline loops: CDR1 SGHTA, CDR2 FQGNSA. The CDR3: CASSLETASYEQYF. The CDR3 nucleotides read TGTGCCAGCAGCTTAGAGACAGCTTCCTACGAGCAGTACTTC.

For the CDR3, the DNA is TGTGCCAGCAGCTTAGACAGGCCCCCTTATGGCTACACCTTC. Protein sequence: CASSLDRPPYGYTF. The rearrangement joins TRBV7-9 to TRBJ1-2, with D perhaps matching TRBD1 (5 bases). The V and J ends lost 1 base and 5 bases respectively, with 11 bases between them. The CDR3 contains 14 residues. Germline V gives CDR1 SEHNR, CDR2 FQNEAQ (reference sequence).

This clonotype was seen many times. The chain links TRBV7-2 to TRBJ2-7, with a weak D call TRBD1 (5 bases). The CDR3 length is 13 residues. The ends were cut back, 5 bases at V and 3 bases at J, with 11 bases in the middle. Germline assignment: CDR1 SGHTA and CDR2 FQGNSA. CDR3: CASSRGHIYEQYF. Written as DNA, the CDR3 is TGTGCCAGCAGCCGCGGACATATCTACGAGCAGTACTTC.

About this clonotype itself: A much bigger clone sits one base away, suggesting this may be a read error. The V gene is TRBV15, the J gene TRBJ2-5, with 7 bases that match TRBD1. The J call is in doubt because the DNA end fits TRBJ2-1 better. CDR1 and CDR2 from the germline V gene are LNHNV and YYDKDF (reference sequence). The CDR3 is 15 amino acids. The CDR3 is CATSRKTGYEETQFF. CDR3 in DNA: TGTGCCACCAGCAGGAAGACAGGGTACGAAGAGACCCAGTTCTTC.

The table lists this clonotype with many counts. The rearrangement links TRBV12-3 or TRBV12-4 to TRBJ2-3; 9 nucleotides match TRBD1. The CDR3 has 15 residues. The junction had 11 bases not matched to a gene; V was cut back by 6 bases and J by 7 bases. The CDR3 DNA follows: TGTGCCAGCAGGGAGACAGGGGGGCTCGGCAATACGCAGTATTTT. Protein sequence: CASRETGGLGNTQYF.

The chain couples TRBV20-1 to TRBJ1-3; D is undetermined. Germline V lookup: CDR1 DFQATT, CDR2 SNEGSKA (reference sequence). V lost 1 base and J lost 0, with 10 bases in between. The CDR3 has 15 amino acids. The DNA of the CDR3 is TGCAGTGCTAGAGGGGGAGGACCCTCTGGAAACACCATATATTTT. Its protein product is CSARGGGPSGNTIYF.

There are many counts of this clonotype. The chain recombines TRBV4-3 with TRBJ2-5; possible D gene TRBD2, 6 bases. The germline V gene has CDR1 LGHNA and CDR2 YSLEER. The CDR3 loop spans 15 amino acids. The V and J ends lost 5 bases and 6 bases respectively, with 19 bases between them. CDR3 nucleotides: TGCGCCAGCAGCTCAGTTGCGGGACCGGAGAAGACCCAGTACTTC. Protein: CASSSVAGPEKTQYF.

This clonotype has a count of ten or more. CDR3 sequence (DNA): TGTGCCAGCAGCGTAGTCCTGGAGGGCGAAAAACTGTTTTTT. Protein product: CASSVVLEGEKLFF. This chain links TRBV13 with TRBJ1-4; D ambiguous. There are 14 residues in the CDR3. Germline lookup yields CDR1 PRHDT and CDR2 FYEKMQ (reference sequence). Trimming pared 5 bases from V and 8 bases from J, leaving 15 bases between.

This clonotype was observed many times. The J gene is TRBJ2-7, the V gene TRBV6-2 or TRBV6-3, with 8 bases that match TRBD1. V shed 4 bases and J 4 bases; nucleotides not matched to a gene: 3. The CDR3 is 13 amino acids. From germline, CDR1 is MNHEY and CDR2 SVGEGT. CDR3 coding DNA: TGTGCCAGCAGTTGGCGACAGGGGTACGAGCAGTACTTC. Protein product: CASSWRQGYEQYF.

The chain joins TRBV24-1 to TRBJ2-3; D is ambiguous. This CDR3 region has 12 residues. The germline gives CDR1 KGHDR, CDR2 SFDVKD. V gave up 3 bases and J gave up 9 bases, with 9 bases separating them. As DNA, the CDR3 is TGTGCCACCAGTGATGCGCATCGAACGCAGTATTTT. It encodes CATSDAHRTQYF.